The 29 T cell receptor beta chains below were found in one sample sequenced in a study of control samples from healthy donors and cancer patients. Libraries were prepared by immunoSEQ multiplex PCR; TCRdb keeps only in-frame clonotypes and omits some of them. The sample comprises about 16,000 clones, roughly 89% of which are singletons, and about 29% rests with the top ten. The sequenced sample consisted of PBMCs. The receptors originated from a man in his sixties with head and neck cancer.

The genes are TRBV7-9 and TRBJ1-2; D ambiguous. Looked up from germline, CDR1 is SEHNR and CDR2 is FQNEAQ (reference sequence). The CDR3 totals 14 residues. Trimming took 1 base from V and 4 from J, leaving 10 bases between them. The CDR3 region is CASSLEVAGYGYTF. The CDR3 region has the DNA TGTGCCAGCAGCTTAGAGGTGGCAGGCTATGGCTACACCTTC.

This chain joins TRBV28 and TRBJ2-7; perhaps D is TRBD1 or TRBD2 (5 bases each). V lost 3 bases, J lost 1 base, and 10 bases lay in between. The CDR3 has 14 residues. The germline V gene has CDR1 MDHEN and CDR2 SYDVKM. CDR3 protein: CASSFEGLSYEQYF. The CDR3 coding sequence is TGTGCCAGCAGTTTCGAGGGGCTTTCCTACGAGCAGTACTTC.

This chain connects TRBV21-1 to TRBJ2-3; the tabulated D call, TRBD2, remains unverified against the DNA. TRBV21-1 is recorded as a pseudogene. The length of the CDR3 is 14 residues. For the CDR3, the DNA is TGTGCCAGCAGCAAAGGATTAGGAGCAGATACGCAGTATTTT. It encodes CASSKGLGADTQYF.

This chain connects TRBV2 to TRBJ2-5, with 10 positions matching TRBD1. In germline, CDR1 is SNHLY, CDR2 FYNNEI. V shed 11 bases, J shed 5 bases, and the junction held 8 bases outside the gene matches. The CDR3 sequence is 13 residues long. The CDR3 spells CAGRQGAAETQYF. The CDR3 DNA reads as TGTGCCGGAAGACAGGGGGCGGCGGAGACCCAGTACTTC.

The chain is built from TRBV14 and TRBJ2-7; possibly TRBD1 for D (6 bases). CDR3 length equals 13 residues. Germline V lookup: CDR1 SGHDN, CDR2 FVKESK. Deletions cut 8 bases from V and 0 bases from J, with 11 bases between. This CDR3 reads CASDRTASYEQYF. In nucleotides, the CDR3 is TGTGCCAGCGACCGGACAGCCTCCTACGAGCAGTACTTC.

The chain joins TRBV28 to TRBJ2-6, with 10 bases that match TRBD1. The CDR3 has 15 residues. Germline CDR1 is MDHEN and CDR2 is SYDVKM. Trimming removed 6 bases from V and 4 bases from J; junction bases left unmatched: 3. CDR3 sequence: CASRGQGFGANVLTF. The CDR3 coding sequence is TGTGCCAGCAGGGGACAGGGGTTCGGGGCCAACGTCCTGACTTTC.

The DNA of the CDR3 is TGTGCCAGCAGCCCATGGGGAGTCAGGCAGACCCAGTACTTC. As protein: CASSPWGVRQTQYF. The V gene is TRBV5-8, the J gene TRBJ2-5; perhaps TRBD2 as D (5 bases). Germline CDR1 is SGHTS and CDR2 is YDEGEE. The CDR3 consists of 14 residues. The V and J ends lost 4 bases and 6 bases respectively, with 16 bases between them.

The rearrangement links TRBV20-1 to TRBJ2-7; D not resolved. CDR3 length: 11 residues. Germline loops: CDR1 DFQATT, CDR2 SNEGSKA (reference sequence). The V end lost 0 bases, the J end lost 3 bases, and 3 bases lay between the germline ends. CDR3 coding DNA: TGCAGTGCTAGAGACAACTACGAGCAGTACTTC. Protein product: CSARDNYEQYF.

The chain recombines TRBV12-3 or TRBV12-4 with TRBJ1-6; D uncertain. V lost 3 bases, J lost 6 bases, and 3 bases lay in between. This CDR3 is built from 12 residues. The CDR3 sequence is CASSFSNSPLHF. Here the CDR3 DNA reads TGTGCCAGCAGTTTCAGTAATTCACCCCTCCACTTT.

V and J are TRBV7-9 and TRBJ2-1; D uncertain. The CDR3 totals 11 residues. The germline V gene has CDR1 SEHNR and CDR2 FQNEAQ (reference sequence). V lost 7 bases, J lost 7 bases, and 8 bases lay in between. The CDR3 nucleotides read TGTGCCAGCATCCTCAAGAATGAGCAGTTCTTC. It codes for CASILKNEQFF.

The rearrangement joins TRBV20-1 to TRBJ2-7; 7 bases line up with TRBD2. With V trimmed by 3 bases and J by 0 bases, 11 bases remained unmatched. There are 16 residues in the CDR3. Germline V CDR1 and CDR2: DFQATT, SNEGSKA (reference sequence). Written as DNA, the CDR3 is TGCAGTGCTAGTGCGGGGGAGGTATTGGGCTCCTACGAGCAGTACTTC. It specifies CSASAGEVLGSYEQYF.

The V call is TRBV5-6, the J call TRBJ2-1; unclear D gene. The CDR3 totals 15 residues. Germline V gene data show CDR1 as SGHDT and CDR2 as YYEEEE. V was cut by 2 bases and J by 0 bases, with 9 bases left in between. The CDR3 loop reads CASSFEMSSYNEQFF. The DNA for the CDR3 is TGTGCCAGCAGCTTCGAGATGAGCTCCTACAATGAGCAGTTCTTC. Together with reference TRBV5-6 and TRBJ2-1, the CDR3 gives the full variable domain: DAGVTQSPTHLIKTRGQQVTLRCSPKSGHDTVSWYQQALGQGPQFIFQYYEEEERQRGNFPDRFSGHQFPNYSSELNVNALLLGDSALYLCASSFEMSSYNEQFFGPGTRLTVL.

The chain employs TRBV10-3 and TRBJ2-7; D assignment may be TRBD1 or TRBD2 (5 bases each). The CDR3 runs 14 residues. V lost 6 bases and J 0 bases, leaving 12 bases between the germline ends. Germline assignment: CDR1 ENHRY and CDR2 SYGVKD. The CDR3 here is CAIRGETSSYEQYF. Here the CDR3 DNA reads TGTGCCATCAGGGGGGAGACTTCCTCCTACGAGCAGTACTTC.

V is TRBV12-3 or TRBV12-4 and J is TRBJ1-1; D gene ambiguous. Trimming removed 8 bases from V and 0 bases from J, with 10 bases in between. The CDR3 has 13 residues. CDR3 residues: CASGRWMNTEAFF. In nucleotides, the CDR3 is TGTGCCAGCGGGAGGTGGATGAACACTGAAGCTTTCTTT.

The chain joins TRBV20-1 to TRBJ2-1; D possibly corresponds to TRBD2 (5 bases). Trimming pared 3 bases from V and 7 bases from J, leaving 13 bases between. The CDR3 extends over 13 amino acids. The V gene's germline CDR1 is DFQATT and CDR2 SNEGSKA (reference sequence). The CDR3 sequence: CSASTGKGNEQFF. The CDR3, as DNA: TGCAGTGCTAGTACCGGGAAGGGAAATGAGCAGTTCTTC.

The gene calls are TRBV7-9 and TRBJ1-1; TRBD1 might be the D (5 bases). Germline CDR1 SEHNR, CDR2 FQNEAQ (reference sequence). The ends were cut back, 7 bases at V and 1 base at J, with 16 bases in the middle. This CDR3 comprises 15 residues. The CDR3 region is CASNSHRGGNTEAFF. CDR3 nucleotide sequence: TGTGCCAGCAACTCCCATCGGGGCGGGAACACTGAAGCTTTCTTT.

This chain joins TRBV27 and TRBJ1-2, with D perhaps TRBD1 (6 bases). Trimming removed 6 bases from V and 1 base from J, with 18 bases in between. Germline V gene sequence: CDR1 MNHEY, CDR2 SMNVEV (reference sequence). CDR3 length: 16 residues. CDR3 sequence (DNA): TGTGCCAGCAGGGAGCTTTCGGGGGCCGGTAACTATGGCTACACCTTC. It is translated as CASRELSGAGNYGYTF.

The rearrangement joins TRBV10-3 to TRBJ1-6, with a possible D match to TRBD1 (6 bases). The germline V and J ends were trimmed by 3 bases and 8 bases, with 8 bases remaining between them. CDR1 and CDR2 from the germline V gene are ENHRY and SYGVKD. The CDR3 extends over 13 amino acids. CDR3 nucleotides: TGTGCCATCAGTGACAGGGGAGATTCACCCCTCCACTTT. Translating it yields CAISDRGDSPLHF.

The chain joins TRBV4-1 to TRBJ2-7; tentative D call: TRBD2 (5 bases). V was clipped by 0 bases and J by 2 bases, with 8 bases between them. From germline, CDR1 is MGHRA and CDR2 YSYEKL. The length of the CDR3 is 14 residues. The CDR3 bases are TGCGCCAGCAGCCAAGATAAGGAGGCCTACGAGCAGTACTTC. Residues: CASSQDKEAYEQYF.

CDR3 amino acids: CASSRLPDAGTQETQYF. CDR3 nucleotides: TGTGCCAGCAGCCGACTACCTGACGCAGGGACCCAAGAGACCCAGTACTTC. This sequence joins TRBV14 and TRBJ2-5; D assignment may be TRBD1 or TRBD2 (5 bases each). The ends were cut back, 4 bases at V and 1 base at J, with 19 bases in the middle. CDR3 size: 17 residues. The germline V gene encodes CDR1 SGHDN and CDR2 FVKESK.

V gene TRBV19 combines with J gene TRBJ1-2, with D perhaps matching TRBD1 (5 bases). Trimming stripped 6 bases from V and 2 bases from J, with 19 bases between. Germline values: CDR1 LNHDA, CDR2 SQIVND (reference sequence). The CDR3 has 16 amino acids. DNA of the CDR3: TGTGCCAGTAGCCTCGGTGGGGCTGGGTCGAACTATGGCTACACCTTC. This gives the protein CASSLGGAGSNYGYTF. Filled out from reference TRBV19 and TRBJ1-2, the complete variable domain reads DGGITQSPKYLFRKEGQNVTLSCEQNLNHDAMYWYRQDPGQGLRLIYYSQIVNDFQKGDIAEGYSVSREKKESFPLTVTSAQKNPTAFYLCASSLGGAGSNYGYTFGSGTRLTVV.

The genes are TRBV9 and TRBJ2-5; maybe TRBD2 (6 bases). CDR3 length: 15 amino acids. Germline loops: CDR1 SGDLS, CDR2 YYNGEE. The V and J ends lost 0 bases and 2 bases respectively, with 11 bases between them. In DNA form, the CDR3 reads TGTGCCAGCAGCGTAGGACCGGGGGAACAAGAGACCCAGTACTTC. This translates into CASSVGPGEQETQYF.

CDR3 region: CASSARSMGPNTEAFF. The CDR3 DNA is TGTGCCAGCAGCGCCCGGAGTATGGGCCCGAACACTGAAGCTTTCTTT. The V and J genes are TRBV9 and TRBJ1-1, with D hard to call. CDR1 is SGDLS and CDR2 is YYNGEE in the germline V gene. Trimming cost V 3 bases and J 1 base, with 16 bases left between them. The CDR3 runs 16 residues.

A single count supports this clone. The chain uses TRBV18 and TRBJ2-5; D remains ambiguous. The V end lost 0 bases, the J end lost 4 bases, and 12 bases lay between the germline ends. The CDR3 has 15 residues. From germline, CDR1 is KGHSH and CDR2 LQKENI. CDR3 in DNA: TGTGCCAGCTCACCACCGCTCCCGGTCCGAGAGACCCAGTACTTC. Amino acids: CASSPPLPVRETQYF.

This chain connects TRBV7-6 to TRBJ1-4, with TRBD1 matching 9 bases. Germline lookup yields CDR1 SGHVS and CDR2 FNYEAQ. The CDR3 has 15 residues. V gave up 3 bases and J gave up 8 bases; unmatched junction bases: 7. DNA of the CDR3: TGTGCCAGCAGCTTTCAGACAGGGGGAGGGGAAAAACTGTTTTTT. The encoded protein is CASSFQTGGGEKLFF. Looking up the rest from reference TRBV7-6 and TRBJ1-4 gives the full variable domain: GAGVSQSPRYKVTKRGQDVALRCDPISGHVSLYWYRQALGQGPEFLTYFNYEAQQDKSGLPNDRFSAERPEGSISTLTIQRTEQRDSAMYRCASSFQTGGGEKLFFGSGTQLSVL.

This clone was detected only once. The genes are TRBV12-5 and TRBJ2-7; D uncertain. The CDR3 totals 14 residues. Germline V gives CDR1 LGHNT, CDR2 FRNRAP. V lost 2 bases and J lost 4, with 12 bases in between. The CDR3 spells CASGLSQVPYEQYF. In nucleotides, the CDR3 is TGTGCTAGTGGTTTGTCCCAGGTTCCGTACGAGCAGTACTTC.

The genes are TRBV12-5 and TRBJ1-3; D not certain. This CDR3 comprises 20 residues. Germline CDR1 and CDR2: LGHNT and FRNRAP. V shed 0 bases and J shed 0 bases, with 21 bases lying between them. CDR3 sequence reads: CASGLVVRGLPSHSGNTIYF. Written as DNA, the CDR3 is TGTGCTAGTGGTTTGGTAGTGAGAGGGCTGCCCTCCCACTCTGGAAACACCATATATTTT. Full variable domain (rest looked up from reference TRBV12-5 and TRBJ1-3): DARVTQTPRHKVTEMGQEVTMRCQPILGHNTVFWYRQTMMQGLELLAYFRNRAPLDDSGMPKDRFSAEMPDATLATLKIQPSEPRDSAVYFCASGLVVRGLPSHSGNTIYFGEGSWLTVV.

V is TRBV5-4 and J is TRBJ1-4; perhaps TRBD1 as D (5 bases). V gave up 3 bases and J gave up 7 bases, with 19 bases separating them. This CDR3 contains 16 residues. The V gene's germline CDR1 is SGHNT and CDR2 YYREEE (reference sequence). This CDR3 reads CASSSGGSSRGEKLFF. Here the CDR3 DNA reads TGTGCCAGCAGCTCCGGGGGGAGTTCCCGGGGTGAAAAACTGTTTTTT.

This chain joins TRBV19 and TRBJ1-1; 9 bases map to TRBD1. Losses at the gene ends were 8 bases for V and 1 base for J; bases not matched to a gene: 2. The CDR3 contains 13 residues. Per the germline V gene, CDR1 is LNHDA and CDR2 is SQIVND (reference sequence). The CDR3 region is CASATGGNTEAFF. DNA for the CDR3: TGTGCCAGTGCGACAGGGGGGAACACTGAAGCTTTCTTT.